Listed below are T cell receptor beta chains from one sample, sequenced in a study of Ad26.COV2.S vaccination and SARS-CoV-2 variants. Clones were sequenced by immunoSEQ multiplex PCR, and TCRdb holds only the in-frame ones, with some missing. This sample carries roughly 400,000 clones, 90% of them seen once, and the ten largest clones take 4.3%. Sequenced material: peripheral blood, taken in a trial of Ad26.COV2.S vaccine versus placebo. These receptors were collected from a person aged 18 to 59 who received the Ad26.COV2.S COVID-19 vaccine or a placebo. CDR3s include the opening cysteine and the closing phenylalanine or tryptophan. Each record gives: clone size, V gene, J gene, D gene, CDR3 protein, CDR3 DNA. The D gene is left open where the match is weak. Rows give clone size only sometimes, using once, few, many, or a class for an expanded clone.

>NA|TRBV28|TRBJ1-6|TRBD1
CASSPNGGQYNSPLHF
TGTGCCAGCAGTCCCAATGGGGGACAGTATAATTCACCCCTCCACTTT
>NA|TRBV7-8|TRBJ2-2|TRBD1
CASSFPDRGNTGELFF
TGTGCCAGCAGCTTCCCGGACAGGGGGAATACCGGGGAGCTGTTTTTT
>NA|TRBV7-9|TRBJ2-3|NA
CASSTLTVASTDTQYF
TGTGCCAGCAGTACCCTGACCGTAGCTAGCACAGATACGCAGTATTTT
>NA|TRBV18|TRBJ1-5|NA
CASSPVRGAGQPQHF
TGTGCCAGCTCACCAGTTCGGGGGGCGGGTCAGCCCCAGCATTTT
>NA|TRBV2|TRBJ1-1|NA
CASSVLQGSTEAFF
TGTGCCAGCAGTGTTCTCCAGGGTTCCACTGAAGCTTTCTTT
>NA|TRBV4-2|TRBJ2-2|NA
CASSQVPPRDGTGELFF
TGTGCCAGCAGCCAAGTCCCCCCGCGGGACGGCACCGGGGAGCTGTTTTTT
>NA|TRBV28|TRBJ1-4|NA
CASSLPQRRNEKLFF
TGTGCCAGCAGTTTACCCCAGCGCCGGAATGAAAAACTGTTTTTT
>NA|TRBV11-2|TRBJ1-1|NA
CASSLAGGDTEAFF
TGTGCCAGCAGCTTAGCTGGAGGGGACACTGAAGCTTTCTTT
>NA|TRBV24-1|TRBJ2-7|TRBD1
CATSDPGQSYEQYF
TGTGCCACCAGTGACCCGGGACAGTCCTACGAGCAGTACTTC
>once|TRBV19|TRBJ2-3|TRBD1
CASSMVNRGTDTQYF
TGTGCCAGTAGTATGGTGAACAGGGGAACAGATACGCAGTATTTT
>NA|TRBV29-1|TRBJ2-2|NA
CSVSPGHSTGELFF
TGCAGCGTCTCCCCCGGGCATTCCACCGGGGAGCTGTTTTTT
>NA|TRBV18|TRBJ2-7|NA
CASSPRSYEQYF
TGTGCCAGCTCACCCCGCTCCTACGAGCAGTACTTC
>NA|TRBV15|TRBJ2-1|TRBD2
CATGVLAGAREQFF
TGTGCCACCGGGGTACTAGCGGGAGCTAGGGAGCAGTTCTTC
>NA|TRBV28|TRBJ2-7|TRBD1
CASSSPGQGYEQYF
TGTGCCAGCAGTTCCCCTGGACAGGGGTACGAGCAGTACTTC
>NA|TRBV5-1|TRBJ2-1|TRBD2
CASSLQGLADNEQFF
TGCGCCAGCAGCCTTCAAGGACTAGCGGACAATGAGCAGTTCTTC
>NA|TRBV5-1|TRBJ1-1|TRBD1
CASSLAQGGTEAFF
TGCGCCAGCAGCTTGGCCCAGGGGGGCACTGAAGCTTTCTTT
>NA|TRBV6-2/TRBV6-3|TRBJ2-7|NA
CASSYSTTRQIYEQYF
TGTGCCAGCAGTTACTCGACAACCCGACAGATCTACGAGCAGTACTTC
>NA|TRBV5-1|TRBJ2-5|NA
CASSLETGQGETQYF
TGCGCCAGCAGCTTGGAGACGGGGCAGGGAGAGACCCAGTACTTC
>once|TRBV6-5|TRBJ1-1|NA
CATESTVNTEAFF
TGTGCCACTGAATCGACAGTGAACACTGAAGCTTTCTTT
>NA|TRBV28|TRBJ2-1|NA
CASSPSTSRHEQFF
TGTGCCAGCAGCCCTTCAACTAGCAGGCATGAGCAGTTCTTC
>once|TRBV15|TRBJ2-3|NA
CATSREGRSTDTQYF
TGTGCCACCAGCAGAGAGGGGAGGAGCACAGATACGCAGTATTTT
>NA|TRBV6-6|TRBJ2-5|TRBD2
CASSYSPSGVGETQYF
TGTGCCAGCAGTTACTCTCCTAGCGGGGTGGGGGAGACCCAGTACTTC
>NA|TRBV2|TRBJ1-2|NA
CASSSGVSYGYTF
TGTGCCAGCAGCTCAGGGGTTTCCTATGGCTACACCTTC
>NA|TRBV6-5|TRBJ2-1|TRBD2
CASSYTSGTLYNEQFF
TGTGCCAGCAGTTACACTAGCGGGACTCTCTACAATGAGCAGTTCTTC
>NA|TRBV7-9|TRBJ2-2|TRBD1
CASSLGDRDGNTGELFF
TGTGCCAGCAGCTTAGGGGACAGGGATGGGAACACCGGGGAGCTGTTTTTT
>NA|TRBV5-4|TRBJ2-3|NA
CASSLANTDTQYF
TGTGCCAGCAGCTTGGCTAACACAGATACGCAGTATTTT
>few|TRBV7-8|TRBJ1-3|NA
CASSRSRMMQAAGGNTIYF
TGTGCCAGCAGCCGCAGCCGGATGATGCAGGCGGCGGGAGGAAACACCATATATTTT
>NA|TRBV5-6|TRBJ2-7|TRBD2
CASSLEGGGAKSYEQYF
TGTGCCAGCAGCTTGGAGGGCGGGGGGGCGAAGTCTTACGAGCAGTACTTC
>NA|TRBV28|TRBJ2-7|NA
CASSLSGRFGEQYF
TGTGCCAGCAGTTTATCAGGGAGGTTTGGCGAGCAGTACTTC
>NA|TRBV5-5|TRBJ2-5|NA
CASSLGDHQETQYF
TGTGCCAGCAGCTTGGGGGACCACCAAGAGACCCAGTACTTC
>NA|TRBV10-3|TRBJ1-5|NA
CAISTGTNNQPQHF
TGTGCCATCAGCACCGGGACAAACAATCAGCCCCAGCATTTT
>NA|TRBV10-3|TRBJ1-1|NA
CAIAAGPGDTEAFF
TGTGCCATCGCAGCGGGCCCAGGGGACACTGAAGCTTTCTTT
>NA|TRBV2|TRBJ2-1|NA
CASSERRSEQFF
TGTGCCAGCAGTGAAAGGCGGTCAGAGCAGTTCTTC
>NA|TRBV4-2|TRBJ2-7|NA
CASSQGVAEYEQYF
TGTGCCAGCAGCCAAGGCGTCGCAGAGTACGAGCAGTACTTC
>NA|TRBV4-2|TRBJ2-7|TRBD1
CASSHEPGQLTHEQYF
TGTGCCAGCAGCCACGAACCGGGACAGTTAACCCACGAGCAGTACTTC
>NA|TRBV27|TRBJ2-7|TRBD2
CASSLGGGAEQYF
TGTGCCAGCAGTTTAGGGGGAGGGGCCGAGCAGTACTTC
>once|TRBV28|TRBJ1-1|TRBD1
CASSFSDRGLTEAFF
TGTGCCAGCAGTTTTTCCGACAGGGGTCTGACTGAAGCTTTCTTT
>NA|TRBV19|TRBJ1-1|TRBD1
CASSVDRGLKTEAFF
TGTGCCAGTAGTGTGGACAGGGGGCTAAAGACTGAAGCTTTCTTT
>NA|TRBV15|TRBJ1-4|NA
CATSRGTNEKLFF
TGTGCCACCAGCAGAGGGACTAATGAAAAACTGTTTTTT
>few|TRBV7-2|TRBJ2-7|TRBD1
CASSPGGSPYEQYF
TGTGCCAGCAGCCCAGGGGGCAGTCCCTACGAGCAGTACTTC
>NA|TRBV10-3|TRBJ2-3|TRBD2
CAISELAGEGGTDTQYF
TGTGCCATCAGTGAACTAGCGGGAGAAGGAGGAACAGATACGCAGTATTTT
>NA|TRBV18|TRBJ2-5|TRBD2
CASHGEGLQTQYF
TGTGCCAGCCACGGGGAGGGCCTCCAGACCCAGTACTTC
>NA|TRBV9|TRBJ2-1|TRBD2
CASSRVELADYNEQFF
TGTGCCAGCAGCCGGGTCGAACTAGCGGACTACAATGAGCAGTTCTTC
>once|TRBV6-1|TRBJ1-4|NA
CASSDRGGGEKLFF
TGTGCCAGCAGTGATAGGGGGGGCGGTGAAAAACTGTTTTTT
>NA|TRBV5-1|TRBJ2-1|NA
CASSLKTRTGSYNEQFF
TGCGCCAGCAGCCTTAAGACTAGGACTGGCTCCTACAATGAGCAGTTCTTC
>once|TRBV11-2|TRBJ2-3|NA
CASSLRQRADTQYF
TGTGCCAGCAGCTTACGTCAGCGGGCAGATACGCAGTATTTT